These T cell receptor beta chains were read from a single sample in a study of shared clonotypes between healthy human individuals. Data came from immunoSEQ multiplex PCR; TCRdb stores just in-frame clones and leaves some out. The sample holds 600,000 to 800,000 clones, 55% to 75% seen once. Sample: memory CD4+ T cells sorted from blood. The receptor set was obtained from a woman aged 25 to 45 in good health. The conserved cysteine and the conserved F or W are not part of the CDR3 here. The listing skips clone size in some rows; elsewhere it reads once, few, many or a size class.

J: TRBJ2-2; size: -; V: TRBV5-1; CDR3: ASSFFSGWNTGELF
J: TRBJ2-7; size: -; V: TRBV5-6; CDR3: ASRLSGYEQY
J: TRBJ2-7; size: -; V: TRBV23-1; CDR3: ASRAGTSGKYEQY
J: TRBJ2-7; size: -; V: TRBV6-5; CDR3: ASSLQGRKYEQY
J: TRBJ2-1; size: -; V: TRBV5-8; CDR3: ASSYTGRSYNEQF
J: TRBJ1-5; size: -; V: TRBV2; CDR3: ASSEVDFNQPQH
J: TRBJ1-6; size: -; V: TRBV11-2; CDR3: ASSLGDRTNSPLH
J: TRBJ1-1; size: -; V: TRBV28; CDR3: ASRRTGGAGTEAF
J: TRBJ1-1; size: -; V: TRBV28; CDR3: ASSWQGTGSDEAF
J: TRBJ1-1; size: -; V: TRBV4-1; CDR3: ASSQSTVNTEAF
J: TRBJ2-5; size: -; V: TRBV19; CDR3: ASRGAGVLETQY
J: TRBJ2-2; size: -; V: TRBV11-3; CDR3: ASSHPRTGDYSGELF
J: TRBJ1-2; size: few; V: TRBV19; CDR3: ASKPGQGFIYGYT